This T cell receptor beta chain was identified during a study of OX40 agonist ivuxolimab in advanced cancers. Background for the entire study: Ivuxolimab was an agonistic, fully human IgG2 monoclonal antibody directed against OX40 (CD134), a costimulatory receptor. Intravenous ivuxolimab was administered to patients every 2 weeks at six dose levels: 0.01, 0.1, 0.3, 1.5, 3 and 10 mg/kg. Among the roughly 50 dose-escalation patients, 19 had hepatocellular carcinoma, 15 or so melanoma, 9 renal cell carcinoma and 9 head and neck cancer. In the dose-escalation cohort, roughly 80% of patients were male, and the mean age was around 60 years, with a range of roughly 23 to 85. Prior anti-PD-1, anti-PD-L1 or anti-CTLA-4 therapy was permitted, and checkpoint inhibitors had been received by roughly two fifths of dose-escalation patients. Three dose-escalation patients achieved partial responses, one with hepatocellular carcinoma and two with cutaneous melanoma. The purpose of peripheral TCRbeta sequencing was to test whether ivuxolimab changed TCR sequence diversity and led to clonal T-cell expansion. The paper covers the monotherapy dose-escalation part of the phase I ivuxolimab trial, which included N = 52 patients. The paper's findings and limits, for the study overall: Low levels of normalized T-cell clonal expansion were also seen in some patients who did not respond. In partial responders in the 0.1-3.0 mg/kg groups, normalized peripheral clonal expansion was found to be among the lowest, especially among CD8+ T cells. On average, CD8+ T cells showed more expanded clones than CD4+ T cells after ivuxolimab. The antigen specificity of the clonally expanded peripheral T cells was not determined. At doses of 0.1 to 3.0 mg/kg, clonal expansion of both CD4+ and CD8+ T cells in blood was seen between baseline and week 6.

The CDR3 runs 18 residues from the cysteine to the phenylalanine. The kept DNA is CDR3 alone, 54 bases in frame from the first base. Per the germline V gene, LGHNA is the CDR1 and YSLEER is the CDR2. V drops 0 bases and J drops 0 bases, leaving 15 bases in between. The trial excluded patients who had a history of autoimmune disease or who were on systemic immunosuppression. In every dose cohort, peripheral blood was drawn for TCR sequencing at baseline, cycle 4 day 1, and cycle 7 day 1. Samples were obtained from an open-label, multicenter, first-in-human phase I dose-escalation trial of ivuxolimab. Adults with locally advanced or metastatic head and neck squamous cell, hepatocellular, melanoma or renal cell carcinoma were enrolled in the trial. CD4+ and CD8+ T cells were sorted separately from peripheral blood before TCR sequencing. Genomic DNA was isolated from the sorted cells so that the TCRbeta CDR3 region could be sequenced. The immunoSEQ Assay was used to sequence the TCRbeta CDR3 regions. The immuneACCESS repertoire file appears here via TCRdb, limited to in-frame rearrangements. These files lack a portion of the clones; in checked studies, under half of the deficit traces to unresolved V genes, and the cause of the others is not known. In all, the sample holds 35,000 to 50,000 clones, and 82% of those were seen once. The leading ten clones occupy roughly 20% of the sample.

A remark on this clone: The specificity of this receptor is unknown. Nothing much larger sits one base from this clone, and base qualities are not available.

The sequence was collected from an adult with an advanced solid tumor such as melanoma, head and neck, liver or kidney cancer. The material was CD4+ or CD8+ T cells sorted from blood, obtained in a trial of the OX40 agonist ivuxolimab. In this chain, TRBV4-3 is recombined with TRBJ2-4; the D segment could be TRBD1, given 6 matching bases. This receptor carries the CDR3 CASSQDLGTTLAKNIQYF. At the DNA level, the sequence is TGCGCCAGCAGCCAAGATTTAGGGACAACACTAGCCAAAAACATTCAGTACTTC.